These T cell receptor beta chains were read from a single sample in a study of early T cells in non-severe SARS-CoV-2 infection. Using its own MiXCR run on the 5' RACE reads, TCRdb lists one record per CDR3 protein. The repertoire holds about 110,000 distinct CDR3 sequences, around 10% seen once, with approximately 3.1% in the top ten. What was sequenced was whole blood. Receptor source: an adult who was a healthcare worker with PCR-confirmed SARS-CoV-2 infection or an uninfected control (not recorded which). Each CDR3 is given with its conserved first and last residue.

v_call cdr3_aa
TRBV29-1 CSVQQGTYEQYF
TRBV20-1 CSAINPPTDTQYF
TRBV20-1 CSARDFSESSYEQYF
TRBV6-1 CVSSDQGGNSPLHF
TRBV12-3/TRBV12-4 CASSPLTETMREFF
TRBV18 CASSPRLEGASTGELFF
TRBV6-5 CASSRPSVAGPYGEQFF
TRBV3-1 CASSQSGRGPLNEQFF
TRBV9 CASSVAGGTPNTGELFF
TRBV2 CASSDDRGDTQYF
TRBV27 CATYSSGGVDIQYF
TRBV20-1 CSARQQPTYEQYF
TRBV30 CAWTGGATGELFF
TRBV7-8 CASSLGEPPYEQYF
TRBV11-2 CASSFMGDSGEQYF
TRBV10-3 CAIRGTFSGLNEQFF
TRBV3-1 CASSQLGVYEQYF
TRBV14 CASSETSYNEQFF
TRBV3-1 CASSGSTTSLADTQYF
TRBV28 CASSTGPRYTQYF
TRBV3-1 CASSQDRQATRDYNEQFF
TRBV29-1 CSAESVLLAGSTDTQYF